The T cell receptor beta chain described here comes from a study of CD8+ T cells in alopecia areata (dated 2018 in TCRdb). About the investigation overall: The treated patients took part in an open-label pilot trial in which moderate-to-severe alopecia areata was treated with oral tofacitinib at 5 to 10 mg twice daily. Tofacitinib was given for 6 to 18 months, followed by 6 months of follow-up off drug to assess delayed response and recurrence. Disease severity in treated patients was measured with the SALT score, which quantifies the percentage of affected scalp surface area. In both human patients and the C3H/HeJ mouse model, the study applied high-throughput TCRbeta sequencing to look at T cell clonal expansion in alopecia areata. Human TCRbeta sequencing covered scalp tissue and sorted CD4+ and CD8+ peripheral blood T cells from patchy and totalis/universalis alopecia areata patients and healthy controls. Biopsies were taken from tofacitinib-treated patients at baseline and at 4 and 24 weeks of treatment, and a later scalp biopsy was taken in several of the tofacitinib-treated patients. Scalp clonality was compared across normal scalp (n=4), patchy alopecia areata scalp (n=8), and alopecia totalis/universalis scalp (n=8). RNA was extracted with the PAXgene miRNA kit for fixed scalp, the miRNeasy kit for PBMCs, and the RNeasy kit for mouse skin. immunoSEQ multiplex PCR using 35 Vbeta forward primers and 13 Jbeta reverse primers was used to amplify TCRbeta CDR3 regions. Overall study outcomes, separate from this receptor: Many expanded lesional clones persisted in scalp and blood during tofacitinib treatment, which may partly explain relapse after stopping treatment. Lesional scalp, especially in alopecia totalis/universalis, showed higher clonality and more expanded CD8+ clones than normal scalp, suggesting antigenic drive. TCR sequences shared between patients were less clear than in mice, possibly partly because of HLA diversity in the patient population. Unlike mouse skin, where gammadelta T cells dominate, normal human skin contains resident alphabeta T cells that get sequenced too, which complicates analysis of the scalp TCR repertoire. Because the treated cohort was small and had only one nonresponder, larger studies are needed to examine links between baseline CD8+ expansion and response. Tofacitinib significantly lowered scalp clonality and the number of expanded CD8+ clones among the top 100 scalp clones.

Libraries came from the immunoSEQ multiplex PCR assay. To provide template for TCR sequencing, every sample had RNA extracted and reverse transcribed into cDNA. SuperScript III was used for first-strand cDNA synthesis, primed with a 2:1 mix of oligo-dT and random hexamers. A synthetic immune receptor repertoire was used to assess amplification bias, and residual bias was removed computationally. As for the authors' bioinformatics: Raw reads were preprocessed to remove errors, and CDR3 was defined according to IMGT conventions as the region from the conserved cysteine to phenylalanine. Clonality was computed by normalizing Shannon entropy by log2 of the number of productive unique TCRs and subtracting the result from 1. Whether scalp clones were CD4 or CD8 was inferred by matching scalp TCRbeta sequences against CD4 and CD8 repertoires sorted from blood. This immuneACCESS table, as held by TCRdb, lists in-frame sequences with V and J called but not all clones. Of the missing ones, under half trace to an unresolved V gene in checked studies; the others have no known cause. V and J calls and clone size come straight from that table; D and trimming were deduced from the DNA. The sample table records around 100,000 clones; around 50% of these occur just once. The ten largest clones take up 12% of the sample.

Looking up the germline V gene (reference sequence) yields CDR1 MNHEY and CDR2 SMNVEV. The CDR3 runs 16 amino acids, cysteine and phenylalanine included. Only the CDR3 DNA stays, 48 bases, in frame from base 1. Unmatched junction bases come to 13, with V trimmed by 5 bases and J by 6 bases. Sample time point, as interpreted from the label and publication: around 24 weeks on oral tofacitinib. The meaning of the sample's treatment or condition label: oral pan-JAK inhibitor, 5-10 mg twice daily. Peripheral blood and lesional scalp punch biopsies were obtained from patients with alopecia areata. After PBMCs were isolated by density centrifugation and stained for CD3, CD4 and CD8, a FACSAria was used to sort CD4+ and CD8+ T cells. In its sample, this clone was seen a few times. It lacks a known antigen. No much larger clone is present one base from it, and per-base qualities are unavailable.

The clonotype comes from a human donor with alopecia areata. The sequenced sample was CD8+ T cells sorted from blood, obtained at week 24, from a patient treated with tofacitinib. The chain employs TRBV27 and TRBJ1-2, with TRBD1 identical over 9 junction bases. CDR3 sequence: CASSPLGDRELDGYTF. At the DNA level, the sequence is TGTGCCAGCAGTCCACTGGGGGACAGGGAGTTAGATGGCTACACCTTC.